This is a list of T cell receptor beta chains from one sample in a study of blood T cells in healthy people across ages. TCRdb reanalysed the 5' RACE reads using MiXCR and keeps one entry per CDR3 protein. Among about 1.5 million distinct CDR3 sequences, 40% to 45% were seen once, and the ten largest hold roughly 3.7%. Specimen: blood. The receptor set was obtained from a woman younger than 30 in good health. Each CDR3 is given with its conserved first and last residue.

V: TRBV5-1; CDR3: CASSFGQGSKSGELFF
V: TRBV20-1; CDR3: CSASSPYSNQPQHF
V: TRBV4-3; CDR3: CASSQGTLETQFF
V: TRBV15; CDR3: CATSSGQFNGYTF
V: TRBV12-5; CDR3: CASGSGRNYNEQFF
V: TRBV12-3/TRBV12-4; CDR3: CASSRGWANEKLFF
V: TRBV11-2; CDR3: CASSLVPGAKNIQYF
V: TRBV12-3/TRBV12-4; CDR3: CASSVGARSNQPQHF
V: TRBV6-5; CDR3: CASSYGRSLGTGLAFF
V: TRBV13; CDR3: CASSSTDRSGGGSYEQYF
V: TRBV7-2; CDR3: CASSLVSQGAKNTEAFF
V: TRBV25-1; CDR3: CATPSSGSSYNEQFF
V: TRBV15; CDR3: CATSRLGTSGGNEQFF
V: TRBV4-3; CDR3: CASSPAVDSHYGYTF
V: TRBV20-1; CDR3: CSALRPRGSYEQYF
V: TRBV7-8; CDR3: CASSRLAGVNQETQYF
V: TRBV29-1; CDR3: CSVEKTGLNEQYF
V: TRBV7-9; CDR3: CASSTHRGPRNEQFF
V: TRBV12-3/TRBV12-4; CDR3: CASSPWTSPTNTGELFF
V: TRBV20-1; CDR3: CSASPDPNTEAFF
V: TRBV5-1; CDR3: CASRTPPGRETDTQYF
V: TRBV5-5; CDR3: CASSLSPLKTYNEQFF
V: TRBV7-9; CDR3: CASSSPGTSGVSTFNEQFF
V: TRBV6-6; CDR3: CASSYPSGAYEQYF
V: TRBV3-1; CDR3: CASSSAPRVDTQYF
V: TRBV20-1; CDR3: CSARVPGQTYEQYF
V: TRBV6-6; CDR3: CASSPEAGAPPYEQYF
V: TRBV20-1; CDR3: CSASSRGYQPQHF
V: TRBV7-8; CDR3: CASSPLLAGGNEQYF
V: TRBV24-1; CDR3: CATSDRDSGNEQYF